These 28 T cell receptor beta chains were sequenced from one sample in a study of cytomegalovirus exposure and HLA in healthy donors. Primers for the PCR totalled 60 Vbeta and 13 Jbeta. The repertoire was sequenced with immunoSEQ multiplex PCR; TCRdb's copy has only in-frame clones and lacks some. The sample consists of more than 150,000 clones, 75% to 85% of them appearing once. The sample consisted of PBMCs. The origin of the receptors is a man aged 18 to 29 in good health and CMV-seronegative.

J is TRBJ1-4 and V is TRBV19; 11 positions agree with TRBD1. V lost 7 bases, J lost 3 bases, and 7 bases stayed unmatched. The CDR3 sequence is 16 residues long. Germline CDR1 is LNHDA and CDR2 is SQIVND (reference sequence). The CDR3 protein is CASTRTGGLSNEKLFF. CDR3 DNA: TGTGCCAGTACCAGGACAGGGGGCCTGTCTAATGAAAAACTGTTTTTT.

The chain joins TRBV28 to TRBJ1-1; the match to TRBD1 covers 11 bases. The J segment lost 5 bases and the V segment lost 7 bases, leaving 9 bases of the junction unmatched. This CDR3 spans 15 amino acids. Germline V CDR1 and CDR2: MDHEN, SYDVKM. The chain's CDR3 is CASTIPGQGETEAFF. The CDR3 bases are TGTGCCAGCACCATACCGGGACAGGGGGAAACTGAAGCTTTCTTT.

CDR3 residues: CASSLETSGRAGADTQYF. DNA for the CDR3: TGCGCCAGCAGCTTGGAGACTAGCGGGAGGGCCGGGGCAGATACGCAGTATTTT. This chain joins TRBV5-1 and TRBJ2-3, with 14 positions matching TRBD2. CDR1 and CDR2 (germline): SGHRS, YFSETQ. Trimming took 0 bases from V and 4 from J; bases not matched to a gene: 7. The CDR3 is 18 residues long.

This sequence joins TRBV19 and TRBJ1-6; D uncertain. Trimming shortened V by 3 bases and J by 10 bases, and 7 bases separated the two germline ends. The germline gives CDR1 LNHDA, CDR2 SQIVND (reference sequence). CDR3 length: 12 amino acids. The DNA for the CDR3 is TGTGCCAGTAGTATCGGGGAATCACCCCTCCACTTT. Protein product: CASSIGESPLHF.

This rearrangement joins TRBV13 to TRBJ2-3; TRBD2 is a possible D gene (6 bases). Germline CDR1 is PRHDT and CDR2 is FYEKMQ (reference sequence). With 7 bases removed from V and 1 base from J, the gap between germline ends came to 12 bases. There are 14 residues in the CDR3. The CDR3 DNA reads as TGTGCCAGCACTATCTCGGGAGGCACAGATACGCAGTATTTT. It is translated as CASTISGGTDTQYF.

This clone showed up just once. The gene calls are TRBV4-2 and TRBJ2-5; 9 bases are a match to TRBD2. Trimming removed 1 base from V and 2 bases from J; junction bases left unmatched: 5. The CDR3 is 16 amino acids. Per germline, CDR1 LGHNA and CDR2 YNFKEQ. The CDR3 loop is CASSQGSSGGQETQYF. CDR3 nucleotide sequence: TGTGCCAGCAGCCAAGGTAGTAGCGGGGGACAAGAGACCCAGTACTTC.

The V gene is TRBV30, the J gene TRBJ2-3; TRBD1 agrees at 8 bases. Trimming removed 3 bases from V and 4 bases from J; junction bases left unmatched: 9. CDR1 and CDR2 from the germline V gene are GTSNPN and SVGIG (reference sequence). The CDR3 loop spans 15 amino acids. DNA of the CDR3: TGTGCCTGGAGGCGTTGGGCAGGGGGCGCAGATACGCAGTATTTT. It yields the protein CAWRRWAGGADTQYF.

This chain joins TRBV7-2 and TRBJ2-7; no clear D gene. The CDR3 is made up of 14 amino acids. Trimming took off 5 bases at V and 6 bases at J, with 17 bases between the two ends. Germline CDR1 is SGHTA and CDR2 is FQGNSA. The CDR3 DNA reads TGTGCCAGCAGCCCGCAGACGCTAGTCGGCGAGCAGTACTTC. Protein: CASSPQTLVGEQYF.

The chain recombines TRBV6-5 with TRBJ2-1; D possibly corresponds to TRBD1 (5 bases). Germline CDR1 and CDR2: MNHEY and SVGAGI. V was shortened by 5 bases and J by 10 bases, with 9 bases between the two germline ends. The CDR3 runs 11 residues. In DNA form, the CDR3 reads TGTGCCAGCAGTGGGGCACTAGAGCAGTTCTTC. It specifies CASSGALEQFF.

V is TRBV7-3 and J is TRBJ1-3; perhaps TRBD1 as D (6 bases). V was cut by 2 bases and J by 8 bases, with 22 bases left in between. This CDR3 has 17 residues. CDR1 is SGHTA and CDR2 is FQGTGA in the germline V gene. Here the CDR3 reads CASSLPRLNGKGDTIYF. The DNA of the CDR3 is TGTGCCAGCAGCTTACCACGCTTAAACGGGAAGGGGGACACCATATATTTT.

This chain uses TRBV2 with TRBJ1-1, with a tentative D call TRBD1 (5 bases). The length of the CDR3 is 14 residues. CDR1 and CDR2 (germline): SNHLY, FYNNEI. V lost 6 bases to trimming and J lost 0 bases, with 11 bases between them. CDR3 loop: CASRARTLNTEAFF. Written as DNA, the CDR3 is TGTGCCAGCAGGGCCCGGACACTGAACACTGAAGCTTTCTTT. Filled out from reference TRBV2 and TRBJ1-1, the complete variable domain reads EPEVTQTPSHQVTQMGQEVILRCVPISNHLYFYWYRQILGQKVEFLVSFYNNEISEKSEIFDDQFSVERPDGSNFTLKIRSTKLEDSAMYFCASRARTLNTEAFFGQGTRLTVV.

The chain uses TRBV5-1 and TRBJ2-3; TRBD1 matches at 7 bases. The CDR3 extends over 16 amino acids. The ends lost 0 bases at V and 7 bases at J; junction bases unmatched: 11. Germline V lookup: CDR1 SGHRS, CDR2 YFSETQ. The CDR3 DNA sequence: TGCGCCAGCAGCTTGGGATGGGACGTAGGGGGCCATACGCAGTATTTT. This gives the protein CASSLGWDVGGHTQYF.

The chain links TRBV5-6 to TRBJ1-3; tentative D call: TRBD1 (6 bases). The CDR3 is made up of 16 amino acids. Trimming cost V 3 bases and J 6 bases, with 19 bases left between them. Germline V gives CDR1 SGHDT, CDR2 YYEEEE. The CDR3 coding sequence is TGTGCCAGCAGCTCGCATCCAGGGGAATTTGAAAACACCATATATTTT. It codes for CASSSHPGEFENTIYF.

The chain carries TRBV16 and TRBJ2-3, with 12 bases identical to TRBD2. This CDR3 spans 16 amino acids. V lost 0 bases, J lost 5 bases, and 3 bases stayed unmatched. Germline CDR1 KGHSY, CDR2 FQNENV. The CDR3 sequence: CASSQSATSGGDTQYF. The CDR3 DNA reads as TGTGCCAGCAGCCAATCTGCGACTAGCGGGGGAGATACGCAGTATTTT.

The V call is TRBV7-2, the J call TRBJ2-1; 8 bases are a match to TRBD2. The germline gives CDR1 SGHTA, CDR2 FQGNSA. The CDR3 totals 17 residues. Losses at the gene ends were 7 bases for V and 3 bases for J; bases not matched to a gene: 14. The CDR3 region is CASTQTPTSGVYNEQFF. In DNA, the CDR3 is TGTGCCAGCACCCAAACCCCTACTAGCGGAGTCTACAATGAGCAGTTCTTC.

The chain recombines TRBV27 with TRBJ2-5, with 8 bases matching TRBD2. The DNA end is a closer match to TRBJ2-7, so the J assignment may be wrong. The CDR3 sequence is 13 residues long. CDR1 is MNHEY and CDR2 is SMNVEV in the germline V gene (reference sequence). CDR3 residues: CASSSGLGYEQYF. The CDR3 coding sequence is TGTGCCAGCAGTTCGGGACTAGGGTACGAGCAGTACTTC.

The chain is built from TRBV27 and TRBJ2-7; the D gene is possibly TRBD2 (5 bases). V dropped 3 bases and J dropped 2 bases, with 8 bases sitting between them. Germline V CDR1 and CDR2: MNHEY, SMNVEV (reference sequence). CDR3 length: 13 residues. Written as DNA, the CDR3 is TGTGCCAGCAGTTTGGAGGCCGCCTACGAGCAGTACTTC. It specifies CASSLEAAYEQYF.

V gene TRBV30 combines with J gene TRBJ1-2, with D unclear. This CDR3 comprises 11 residues. Trimming stripped 4 bases from V and 5 bases from J, with 8 bases between. The V gene's germline CDR1 is GTSNPN and CDR2 SVGIG (reference sequence). The CDR3 spells CAWTGSYGYTF. Here the CDR3 DNA reads TGTGCCTGGACCGGGAGTTATGGCTACACCTTC. Full variable domain (rest looked up from reference TRBV30 and TRBJ1-2): SQTIHQWPATLVQPVGSPLSLECTVEGTSNPNLYWYRQAAGRGLQLLFYSVGIGQISSEVPQNLSASRPQDRQFILSSKKLLLSDSGFYLCAWTGSYGYTFGSGTRLTVV.

This sequence joins TRBV7-9 and TRBJ2-2, with TRBD1 matching over 8 bases. The CDR3 runs 18 residues. The V gene's germline CDR1 is SEHNR and CDR2 FQNEAQ (reference sequence). V lost 5 bases, J lost 5 bases, and 16 bases stayed unmatched. The chain's CDR3 is CASSPRQGTGTGTGELFF. The CDR3 DNA reads TGTGCCAGCAGCCCGAGACAGGGGACTGGAACCGGTACCGGGGAGCTGTTTTTT.

The chain couples TRBV11-3 to TRBJ1-2; 9 bases map to TRBD1. J was trimmed by 3 bases and V by 4 bases; bases with no gene match: 12. Germline V CDR1 and CDR2: SGHNT, YENEEA. There are 17 residues in the CDR3. Here the CDR3 reads CASSSRGTGHFDYGYTF. Written as DNA, the CDR3 is TGTGCCAGCAGCTCACGCGGGACAGGGCATTTTGACTATGGCTACACCTTC.

This clone is a singleton in its sample. J is TRBJ2-1 and V is TRBV7-8; a possible D gene is TRBD2 (6 bases). Trimming removed 5 bases from V and 4 bases from J, with 15 bases in between. The CDR3 consists of 15 residues. From germline, CDR1 is SGHVS and CDR2 FQNEAQ. The CDR3 spells CASSLRRARYNEQFF. CDR3 in DNA: TGTGCCAGCAGCCTGAGGAGGGCCCGTTACAATGAGCAGTTCTTC.

The gene calls are TRBV19 and TRBJ2-7, with 8 bases identical to TRBD2. With V trimmed by 2 bases and J by 6 bases, 9 bases remained unmatched. The germline V gene has CDR1 LNHDA and CDR2 SQIVND (reference sequence). The CDR3 is made up of 15 amino acids. CDR3 sequence (DNA): TGTGCCAGTAGTATAAACAGCGGGAGTGGTTCCGAGCAGTACTTC. This gives the protein CASSINSGSGSEQYF.

This chain uses TRBV6-5 with TRBJ2-5; possible D gene TRBD2, 6 bases. The germline V and J ends were trimmed by 0 bases and 2 bases, with 7 bases remaining between them. The CDR3 extends over 14 amino acids. Per germline, CDR1 MNHEY and CDR2 SVGAGI. The DNA of the CDR3 is TGTGCCAGCAGTTACTCGGGGGGTCAAGAGACCCAGTACTTC. Encoded protein: CASSYSGGQETQYF.

The genes are TRBV27 and TRBJ2-2; TRBD1 agrees at 8 bases. The junction had 9 bases not matched to a gene; V was cut back by 6 bases and J by 6 bases. Per the germline V gene, CDR1 is MNHEY and CDR2 is SMNVEV (reference sequence). The CDR3 spans 15 residues. Here the CDR3 DNA reads TGTGCCAGCAGGATTGGACAGGGCAGAGCCGGGGAGCTGTTTTTT. Its protein is CASRIGQGRAGELFF.

V gene TRBV7-9 combines with J gene TRBJ1-1, with D hard to call. The CDR3 has 12 residues. The germline V gene encodes CDR1 SEHNR and CDR2 FQNEAQ (reference sequence). Trimming took off 1 base at V and 8 bases at J, with 8 bases between the two ends. The CDR3 loop reads CASSLGSTEAFF. The CDR3 DNA reads as TGTGCCAGCAGCTTAGGCTCTACGGAAGCTTTCTTT. Combining the CDR3 with reference TRBV7-9 and TRBJ1-1 gives the whole variable domain DTGVSQNPRHKITKRGQNVTFRCDPISEHNRLYWYRQTLGQGPEFLTYFQNEAQLEKSRLLSDRFSAERPKGSFSTLEIQRTEQGDSAMYLCASSLGSTEAFFGQGTRLTVV.

The gene calls are TRBV30 and TRBJ2-1; TRBD2 agrees at 8 bases. The V segment lost 4 bases and the J segment 0 bases; nucleotides outside the gene matches: 11. The CDR3 consists of 17 residues. Germline CDR1 and CDR2: GTSNPN and SVGIG (reference sequence). The CDR3 coding sequence is TGTGCCTGGACGCGGGAGGCCCGCCAATGCTCCTACAATGAGCAGTTCTTC. This sequence encodes CAWTREARQCSYNEQFF.

This clone was recorded a few times. The rearrangement uses TRBV4-2 and TRBJ2-3, with 9 positions matching TRBD2. V lost 2 bases and J lost 4; bases outside the gene matches: 10. The CDR3 totals 17 residues. Germline values: CDR1 LGHNA, CDR2 YNFKEQ. This chain's CDR3 is CASSQQAGGGAADTQYF. CDR3 coding DNA: TGTGCCAGCAGCCAACAAGCAGGCGGGGGGGCCGCAGATACGCAGTATTTT.

This chain links TRBV29-1 with TRBJ2-7; the match to TRBD2 covers 7 bases. V shed 1 base and J 3 bases; nucleotides not matched to a gene: 0. Germline CDR1 reads SQVTM; CDR2 reads ANQGSEA. The CDR3 is made up of 12 amino acids. The CDR3 DNA reads TGCAGCGTTGAAGGGGGGGGCTACGAGCAGTACTTC. This codes for CSVEGGGYEQYF.